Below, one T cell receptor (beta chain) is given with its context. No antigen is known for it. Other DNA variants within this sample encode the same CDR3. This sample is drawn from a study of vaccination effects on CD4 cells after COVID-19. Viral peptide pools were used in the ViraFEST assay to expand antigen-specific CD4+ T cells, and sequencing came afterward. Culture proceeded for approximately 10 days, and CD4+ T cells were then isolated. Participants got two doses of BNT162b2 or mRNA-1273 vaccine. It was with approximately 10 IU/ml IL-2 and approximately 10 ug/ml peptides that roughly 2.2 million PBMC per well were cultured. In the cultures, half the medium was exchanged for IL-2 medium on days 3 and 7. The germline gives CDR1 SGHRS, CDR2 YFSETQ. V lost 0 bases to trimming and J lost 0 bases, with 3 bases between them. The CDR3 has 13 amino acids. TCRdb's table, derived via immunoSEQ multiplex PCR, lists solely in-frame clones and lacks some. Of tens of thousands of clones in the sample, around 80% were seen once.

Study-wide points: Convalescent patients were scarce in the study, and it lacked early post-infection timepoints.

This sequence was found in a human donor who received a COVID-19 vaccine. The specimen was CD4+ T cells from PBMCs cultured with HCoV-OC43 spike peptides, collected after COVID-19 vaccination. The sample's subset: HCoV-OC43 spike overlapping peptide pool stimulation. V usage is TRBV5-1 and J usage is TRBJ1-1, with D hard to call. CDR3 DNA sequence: TGCGCCAGCAGCTTGGCGGTGAACACTGAAGCTTTCTTT. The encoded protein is CASSLAVNTEAFF. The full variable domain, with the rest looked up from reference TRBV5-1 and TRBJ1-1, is KAGVTQTPRYLIKTRGQQVTLSCSPISGHRSVSWYQQTPGQGLQFLFEYFSETQRNKGNFPGRFSGRQFSNSRSEMNVSTLELGDSALYLCASSLAVNTEAFFGQGTRLTVV.